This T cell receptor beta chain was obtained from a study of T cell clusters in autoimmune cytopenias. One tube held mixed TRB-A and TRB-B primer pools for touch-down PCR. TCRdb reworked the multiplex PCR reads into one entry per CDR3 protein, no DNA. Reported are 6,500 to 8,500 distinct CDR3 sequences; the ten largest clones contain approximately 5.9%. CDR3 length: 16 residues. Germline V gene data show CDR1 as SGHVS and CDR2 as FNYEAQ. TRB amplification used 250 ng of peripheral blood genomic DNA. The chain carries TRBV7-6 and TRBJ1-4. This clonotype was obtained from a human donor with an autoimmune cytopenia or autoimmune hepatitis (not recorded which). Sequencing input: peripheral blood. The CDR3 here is CASSLRAGPPNEKLFF.